The rows below give T cell receptor beta chains drawn from one sample of a study of shared T cell receptors in the human thymus. TCRdb's copy holds only in-frame clones and misses some; the assay was immunoSEQ multiplex PCR. The table records 500,000 to 550,000 clones, about 80% of them present only once. A further study also used this sample, focusing on human thymus T cells.

Sequenced sample: thymocytes. These receptors all stem from a boy in the first two years of life with a congenital heart defect. Each CDR3 is given with its conserved first and last residue. Size tells how often a clone was seen (once, few, many) or the class of an expanded clone, and some rows leave it out.

clone size	V gene	J gene	CDR3 protein
.	TRBV6-5	TRBJ1-2	CASIPRQGPNYGYTF
.	TRBV27	TRBJ2-7	CASSTYPTSYEQYF
once	TRBV10-3	TRBJ2-2	CAISPTSGANTGELFF
.	TRBV4-3	TRBJ2-1	CASSQVWGEGPREQFF
.	TRBV4-3	TRBJ2-1	CASSQGWTSGRVVGQFF
.	TRBV10-1	TRBJ1-2	CASSESGDRGYYGYTF
.	TRBV28	TRBJ2-1	CASSQRYRGLNEQFF
.	TRBV6-1	TRBJ2-3	CASSESGRVITDTQYF
.	TRBV30	TRBJ2-7	CAWRRRAPDEQYF
.	TRBV30	TRBJ1-1	CAWSAGKTEAFF
.	TRBV9	TRBJ1-1	CASSVEGRGAFF
.	TRBV4-3	TRBJ2-1	CASSQDGAGGPDEQFF
.	TRBV28	TRBJ2-1	CASSLTGTSGRFCDEQFF
.	TRBV4-1	TRBJ2-2	CASSQDKRAITGELFF
.	TRBV7-3	TRBJ2-3	CASSPLAGGPGDTQYF
.	TRBV6-5	TRBJ2-3	CASSPWKGVGDTQYF
.	TRBV6-5	TRBJ2-7	CASSGGSYEQYF
.	TRBV4-3	TRBJ2-1	CASSQVSPGTSGTHNEQFF
.	TRBV9	TRBJ1-2	CASSALDWAGGYTF
.	TRBV28	TRBJ2-7	CASSPRVWTGAYEQYF
.	TRBV27	TRBJ2-4	CASSLVRDRGAKNIQYF
.	TRBV4-1	TRBJ2-5	CASSQLAGDGETQYF
.	TRBV5-4	TRBJ2-2	CASSLTGDRGYTGELFF
.	TRBV6-4	TRBJ2-7	CASKGAEQYF
.	TRBV25-1	TRBJ1-4	CASSARQGHGEKLFF
.	TRBV18	TRBJ2-5	CASSPRAPDSRTQYF
.	TRBV18	TRBJ2-4	CASSQGGLLLAKNIQYF
.	TRBV14	TRBJ2-7	CASSQAGTGGPYEQYF
.	TRBV7-2	TRBJ1-3	CASRPGQGRGAGNTIYF
.	TRBV27	TRBJ2-7	CASSLSLPGDKSRSSYEQYF
.	TRBV2	TRBJ2-5	CAIRRGATQYF
.	TRBV18	TRBJ2-7	CASSPGQGNTYEQYF
.	TRBV12-5	TRBJ1-2	CAIWAGGDPSYGYTF
.	TRBV25-1	.	CASSESAYEQYF
few	TRBV5-4	TRBJ2-1	CASSLGSGLAGGSSYNEQFF
few	TRBV7-8	TRBJ1-1	CASSSQGGQGADNEAFF
few	TRBV5-4	TRBJ2-7	CASSLQGPYEQYF
.	TRBV11-2	TRBJ1-3	CASSMDRDGNTIYF
.	TRBV28	TRBJ2-2	CASSQAGIGTGELFF
few	TRBV18	TRBJ2-1	CASSRLVENEQFF
once	TRBV19	TRBJ2-3	CASSVPPGGHTQYF
.	TRBV7-2	TRBJ2-3	CASSHFEPSSGIHTQYF
.	TRBV30	TRBJ1-5	CAWRHTPGQGGGLSNQPQHF
.	TRBV28	TRBJ2-7	CASSFPTGGEYEQYF
.	TRBV23-1	TRBJ2-3	CASSSSGGSTDTQYF
once	TRBV9	TRBJ2-1	CASSRGVAGDNEQFF
.	TRBV19	TRBJ2-7	CASSIDLDLGYEQYF
.	TRBV27	TRBJ1-1	CASSPGQGGEANTEAFF
.	TRBV2	TRBJ2-1	CASRPSGRSYNEQFF
few	TRBV11-3	TRBJ2-3	CASSSRGLAGVDTQYF
.	TRBV7-6	TRBJ2-1	CASSLGLAGDCEQFF
.	TRBV7-6	TRBJ2-1	CASSWGQGGYNEQFF
.	TRBV7-9	TRBJ2-7	CASSPLGTGHHEQYF
once	TRBV28	TRBJ1-2	CASSLRGTRLSYTF
.	TRBV9	TRBJ2-7	CASSVAPWGEAYEQYF